What follows describes a single TCR beta chain. These data are taken from a study of blood T cell repertoires in COVID-19. As for the study in general: The study drew acute and convalescent COVID-19 samples from the United States, Italy and Spain.

Participant age was about 18 to 100 years, and participants resided in approximately 25 US areas. Assignments of participants to cohorts depended upon their own reported clinical history. Germline V gene sequence: CDR1 GTSNPN, CDR2 SVGIG (reference sequence). The length of the CDR3 is 14 residues. V was cut by 0 bases and J by 5 bases, with 13 bases left in between. Assay used: immunoSEQ multiplex PCR; TCRdb lists only in-frame clones, some missing. This table has about 280,000 clones, roughly 80% appearing once. The specimen was PBMCs or T cells enriched from blood (not recorded which). This clonotype originated in a man between 35 and 55 years old who had been exposed to COVID-19. The chain links TRBV30 to TRBJ2-5; D unresolved. Here the CDR3 DNA reads TGTGCCTGGAGTGTTTCCGCTAGTCGGGAGACCCAGTACTTC. The encoded protein is CAWSVSASRETQYF.